What follows are 20 T cell receptor beta chains derived from one specimen sequenced in a study of cytomegalovirus exposure and HLA in healthy donors. Method: immunoSEQ multiplex PCR; TCRdb's copy keeps in-frame clones and lacks some. The repertoire has around 150,000 clones, 75% to 90% of them found once; the top ten carry 2% to 2.5%. Sequencing was performed on PBMCs. The receptors derive from a woman younger than 35 in good health and CMV-seronegative.

CDR3 sequence reads: CASSQDIRRGSYNSPLHF. The CDR3 DNA reads as TGTGCCAGCAGCCAAGATATCAGGAGGGGTTCCTATAATTCACCCCTCCACTTT. The chain combines TRBV4-2 with TRBJ1-6; tentative D call: TRBD1 (5 bases). From germline, CDR1 is LGHNA and CDR2 YNFKEQ. Trimming cost V 0 bases and J 1 base, with 13 bases left between them. The CDR3 has 18 amino acids.

There are a few counts of this clone. The chain joins TRBV9 to TRBJ2-5, with 9 bases aligning to TRBD2. Germline V gene data show CDR1 as SGDLS and CDR2 as YYNGEE. The CDR3 runs 15 residues. V shed 3 bases, J shed 4 bases, and the junction held 7 bases outside the gene matches. The CDR3 region is CASSAAGGEVETQYF. DNA of the CDR3: TGTGCCAGCAGCGCGGCGGGAGGGGAGGTAGAGACCCAGTACTTC.

The gene calls are TRBV10-3 and TRBJ2-3; possible D gene TRBD1, 7 bases. The CDR3 runs to 15 residues. Looked up from germline, CDR1 is ENHRY and CDR2 is SYGVKD. The V end was cut by 10 bases, the J end by 2 bases, with 19 bases between. CDR3 bases: TGTGCCACCGGTATTTCAGGGGGGAACACAGATACGCAGTATTTT. It yields the protein CATGISGGNTDTQYF.

The V and J genes are TRBV25-1 and TRBJ1-1; D unclear. Trimming took off 4 bases at V and 5 bases at J, with 17 bases between the two ends. Germline CDR1 MGHDK, CDR2 SYGVNS. This CDR3 spans 15 amino acids. CDR3: CASSATRSGRTEAFF. For the CDR3, the DNA is TGTGCCAGCAGTGCAACGAGATCGGGGAGAACTGAAGCTTTCTTT. The full variable domain, in which reference TRBV25-1 and TRBJ1-1 provide the parts outside the CDR3, is EADIYQTPRYLVIGTGKKITLECSQTMGHDKMYWYQQDPGMELHLIHYSYGVNSTEKGDLSSESTVSRIRTEHFPLTLESARPSHTSQYLCASSATRSGRTEAFFGQGTRLTVV.

The chain is built from TRBV30 and TRBJ1-1; 8 bases are a match to TRBD1. The CDR3 covers 16 residues. The V gene's germline CDR1 is GTSNPN and CDR2 SVGIG (reference sequence). J lost 4 bases, V lost 1 base, and 11 bases had no gene match. The DNA of the CDR3 is TGTGCCTGGAGTGCTCACCCGACAGGGGCGGGCACTGAAGCTTTCTTT. It encodes CAWSAHPTGAGTEAFF.

In its sample, this clone was seen a few times. The rearrangement links TRBV7-3 to TRBJ1-5, with 8 bases matching TRBD1. CDR3 length equals 15 residues. After removal of 0 bases from V and 4 bases from J, the junction contained 2 bases not matched to a gene. Germline V CDR1 and CDR2: SGHTA, FQGTGA. CDR3 DNA sequence: TGTGCCAGCAGCTTAACAGGACAGGGTAATCAGCCCCAGCATTTT. Residues: CASSLTGQGNQPQHF.

The genes are TRBV27 and TRBJ1-3; D not certain. Trimming pared 0 bases from V and 4 bases from J, leaving 7 bases between. The CDR3 length is 14 residues. In germline, CDR1 is MNHEY, CDR2 SMNVEV (reference sequence). CDR3 in DNA: TGTGCCAGCAGTTTATCCATGCGGGGAAACACCATATATTTT. Protein product: CASSLSMRGNTIYF.

As to this clone: The same CDR3 can be traced to other DNA sequences in this sample. The chain recombines TRBV2 with TRBJ2-3, with 9 bases that match TRBD1. Unmatched junction bases numbered 3, after V lost 4 bases and J lost 1 base. Per the germline V gene, CDR1 is SNHLY and CDR2 is FYNNEI. This CDR3 comprises 15 residues. The CDR3 protein is CASSGQGVGTDTQYF. The CDR3 DNA reads TGTGCCAGCAGTGGACAGGGGGTGGGCACAGATACGCAGTATTTT.

The chain couples TRBV27 to TRBJ2-1, with 10 bases identical to TRBD1. CDR1 and CDR2 from the germline V gene are MNHEY and SMNVEV (reference sequence). The CDR3 runs 15 residues. The V gene end was trimmed by 2 bases and the J gene end by 7 bases; junction bases not matched to a gene: 5. CDR3 coding DNA: TGTGCCAGCAGTTTAGCGGGACAGGGGAGGAATGAGCAGTTCTTC. It specifies CASSLAGQGRNEQFF.

The chain links TRBV4-1 to TRBJ2-2; 10 nucleotides match TRBD2. The V and J ends lost 5 bases and 5 bases, in that order; junction bases with no gene match: 20. The germline CDR1 and CDR2 sequences are MGHRA and YSYEKL. The CDR3 spans 20 residues. CDR3: CASSFHRRGSLAGDTGELFF. The CDR3 DNA reads TGCGCCAGCAGCTTCCATCGCCGGGGCTCTCTAGCGGGAGATACCGGGGAGCTGTTTTTT.

The gene calls are TRBV12-5 and TRBJ2-7; D possibly corresponds to TRBD1 (6 bases). CDR3 length: 15 amino acids. Germline CDR1 and CDR2: LGHNT and FRNRAP. Trimming took off 1 base at V and 3 bases at J, with 13 bases between the two ends. Written as DNA, the CDR3 is TGTGCTAGTGGTTTGGGAGACAGGTCTTTCTACGAGCAGTACTTC. Its translation: CASGLGDRSFYEQYF.

The chain combines TRBV7-9 with TRBJ1-1; D is unclear. Per germline, CDR1 SEHNR and CDR2 FQNEAQ (reference sequence). The length of the CDR3 is 15 residues. The V gene lost 5 bases and the J gene lost 1 base, with 14 bases spanning the gap. The CDR3 spells CASSPRPAENTEAFF. CDR3 sequence (DNA): TGTGCCAGCAGCCCACGTCCCGCGGAGAACACTGAAGCTTTCTTT.

CDR3 in amino acids: CATLQRGAKNIQYF. DNA for the CDR3: TGTGCCACCCTTCAGCGTGGGGCCAAAAACATTCAGTACTTC. The V and J genes are TRBV19 and TRBJ2-4; D call uncertain. Per the germline V gene, CDR1 is LNHDA and CDR2 is SQIVND (reference sequence). CDR3 length equals 14 residues. V was pared by 10 bases and J by 1 base, with 14 bases between.

This clone has just a few counts. This chain links TRBV6-5 with TRBJ2-3; no definite D call. This CDR3 is 16 amino acids long. Trimming left V 2 bases short and J 1 base short, with 13 bases between. Germline-derived CDR1 and CDR2 are MNHEY and SVGAGI. The CDR3 DNA sequence: TGTGCCAGCAGTTACGAAGGCGGAGCTCGCACAGATACGCAGTATTTT. This gives the protein CASSYEGGARTDTQYF.

This chain links TRBV5-1 with TRBJ2-2; possible D gene TRBD1, 5 bases. The germline V and J ends were trimmed by 4 bases and 5 bases, with 15 bases remaining between them. The CDR3 spans 15 residues. Germline V gene data show CDR1 as SGHRS and CDR2 as YFSETQ. CDR3 amino acids: CASSRGATGTGELFF. CDR3 in DNA: TGCGCCAGCAGCCGTGGGGCTACCGGGACCGGGGAGCTGTTTTTT.

The chain carries TRBV4-3 and TRBJ1-3; D unresolved. CDR1 is LGHNA, CDR2 YSLEER, per germline. The CDR3 length is 14 residues. Trimming stripped 2 bases from V and 1 base from J, with 6 bases between. The CDR3 DNA reads as TGCGCCAGCAGCCAATCAGTATCTGGAAACACCATATATTTT. Protein: CASSQSVSGNTIYF.

CDR3 sequence: CASSYSLSGNEKLFF. The CDR3 DNA reads TGTGCCAGCAGTTATTCCTTGTCCGGGAACGAAAAACTGTTTTTT. The rearrangement links TRBV6-5 to TRBJ1-4; D ambiguous. Germline assignment: CDR1 MNHEY and CDR2 SVGAGI. There are 15 residues in the CDR3. Trimming took 3 bases from V and 8 from J, leaving 16 bases between them.

V usage is TRBV2 and J usage is TRBJ2-1; 7 bases are a match to TRBD2. The CDR3 is made up of 16 amino acids. From germline, CDR1 is SNHLY and CDR2 FYNNEI. The V segment lost 6 bases and the J segment 5 bases; nucleotides outside the gene matches: 13. This chain's CDR3 is CASSPLGGRVNNEQFF. The CDR3 nucleotides are TGTGCCAGCAGCCCCCTGGGAGGGAGGGTCAACAATGAGCAGTTCTTC.

The chain combines TRBV6-1 with TRBJ1-2; unclear D gene. CDR1 MNHNS and CDR2 SASEGT come from the germline V gene. The germline V and J ends were trimmed by 8 bases and 7 bases, with 11 bases remaining between them. The CDR3 has 11 amino acids. The CDR3 coding sequence is TGTGCCAGCTATGGGGAGATTGGCTACACCTTC. The encoded protein is CASYGEIGYTF.

The rearrangement uses TRBV29-1 and TRBJ1-1; 9 nucleotides align to TRBD1. Germline loops: CDR1 SQVTM, CDR2 ANQGSEA. The CDR3 loop spans 14 amino acids. The V gene end was trimmed by 7 bases and the J gene end by 5 bases; junction bases not matched to a gene: 11. The CDR3 here is CSGSKGTGRTEAFF. The CDR3 bases are TGCAGCGGCAGTAAGGGGACAGGGCGGACTGAAGCTTTCTTT.